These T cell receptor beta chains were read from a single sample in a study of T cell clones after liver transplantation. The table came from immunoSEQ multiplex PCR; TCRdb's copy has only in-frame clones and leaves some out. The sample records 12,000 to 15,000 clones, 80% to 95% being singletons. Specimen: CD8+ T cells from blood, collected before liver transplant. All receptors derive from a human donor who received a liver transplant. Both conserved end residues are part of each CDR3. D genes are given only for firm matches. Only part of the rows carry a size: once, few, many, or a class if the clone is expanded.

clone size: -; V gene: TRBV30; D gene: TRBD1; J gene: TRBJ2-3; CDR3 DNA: TGTGCCTGGAGTGTGGGGACAGGGGATACGCAGTATTTT; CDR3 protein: CAWSVGTGDTQYF
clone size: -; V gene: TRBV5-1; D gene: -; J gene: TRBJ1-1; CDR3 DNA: TGCGCCAGCAGCTTGGAACTATACACTGAAGCTTTCTTT; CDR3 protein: CASSLELYTEAFF
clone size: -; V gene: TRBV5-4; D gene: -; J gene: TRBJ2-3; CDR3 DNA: TGTGCCAGCAGCTACGGACTACCCCTCAGTACAGATACGCAGTATTTT; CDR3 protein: CASSYGLPLSTDTQYF
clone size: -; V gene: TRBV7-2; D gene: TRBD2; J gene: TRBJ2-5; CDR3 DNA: TGTGCCAGCAGCTCTTATAGCGGGAGCGTCAAAGAGACCCAGTACTTC; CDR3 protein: CASSSYSGSVKETQYF
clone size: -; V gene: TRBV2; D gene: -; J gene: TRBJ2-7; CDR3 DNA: TGTGCCAGCAGCGGGTTTTTATCCTACGAGCAGTACTTC; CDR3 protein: CASSGFLSYEQYF
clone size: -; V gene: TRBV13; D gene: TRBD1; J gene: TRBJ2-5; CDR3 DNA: TGTGCCAGCAGCTTCGGACAGGGAGGCCAAGAGACCCAGTACTTC; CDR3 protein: CASSFGQGGQETQYF
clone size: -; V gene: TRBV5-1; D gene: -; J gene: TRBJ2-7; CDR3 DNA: TGCGCCAGCAGCTCCGGGGACTACGAGCAGTACTTC; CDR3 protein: CASSSGDYEQYF
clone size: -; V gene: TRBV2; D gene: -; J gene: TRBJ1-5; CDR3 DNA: TGTGCCAGCAGTGAAAGGGGCAGAGGGTTCGATCAGCCCCAGCATTTT; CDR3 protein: CASSERGRGFDQPQHF
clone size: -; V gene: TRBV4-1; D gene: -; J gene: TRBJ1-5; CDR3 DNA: TGCGCCAGCAGCCAATATACAGGGTCGCAGGGTCCCCAGCATTTT; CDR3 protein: CASSQYTGSQGPQHF
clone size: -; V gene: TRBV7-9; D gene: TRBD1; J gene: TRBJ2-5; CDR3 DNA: TGTGCCAGCAGCTCCATTACAGGGGGCCAAGAGACCCAGTACTTC; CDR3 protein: CASSSITGGQETQYF
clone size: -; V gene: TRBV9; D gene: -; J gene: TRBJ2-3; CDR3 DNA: TGTGCCAGCAGCCTCCCTCCCGAAGGAGGTACGCAGTATTTT; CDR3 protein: CASSLPPEGGTQYF
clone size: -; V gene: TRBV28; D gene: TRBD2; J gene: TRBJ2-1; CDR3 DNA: TGTGCCAGCAGTTTACCCCCATTCCGGGAGGGCCGGAATGAGCAGTTCTTC; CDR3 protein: CASSLPPFREGRNEQFF
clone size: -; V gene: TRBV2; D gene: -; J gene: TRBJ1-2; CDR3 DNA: TGTGCCAGCAGTGAGGGGGCCAACTATGGCTACACCTTC; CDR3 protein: CASSEGANYGYTF
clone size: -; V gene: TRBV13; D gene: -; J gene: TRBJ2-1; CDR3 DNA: TGTGCCAGCAGCGACCGAACCTCAGGGGATTCCTCCTACAATGAGCAGTTCTTC; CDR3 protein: CASSDRTSGDSSYNEQFF
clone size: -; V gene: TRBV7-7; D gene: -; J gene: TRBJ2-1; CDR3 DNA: TGTGCCAGCAGCTTAAAGGTCTGGGATGAGCAGTTCTTC; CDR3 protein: CASSLKVWDEQFF
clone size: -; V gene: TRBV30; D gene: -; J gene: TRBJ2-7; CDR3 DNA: TGTGCCTGGAGTGAAACGGATCCCTACGAGCAGTACTTC; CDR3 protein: CAWSETDPYEQYF
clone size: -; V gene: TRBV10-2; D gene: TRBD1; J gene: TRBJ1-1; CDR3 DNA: TGCGCCAGCAGTGACTACAGGGGAGGTACTGAAGCTTTCTTT; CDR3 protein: CASSDYRGGTEAFF
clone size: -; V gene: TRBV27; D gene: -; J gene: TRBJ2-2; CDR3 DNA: TGTGCCACCTCGGACAGATATTACACCGGGAAGCTGTTTTTT; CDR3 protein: CATSDRYYTGKLFF
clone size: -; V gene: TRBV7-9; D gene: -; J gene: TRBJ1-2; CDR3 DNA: TGTGCCAGCTCCCGCCCGGGGGGGGCAGATGTAGGCTACACCTTC; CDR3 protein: CASSRPGGADVGYTF
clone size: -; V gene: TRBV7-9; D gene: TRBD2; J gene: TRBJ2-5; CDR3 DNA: TGTGCCAGCAGCCCAGGACTAGCGGGGCAAGAGACCCAGTACTTC; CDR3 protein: CASSPGLAGQETQYF
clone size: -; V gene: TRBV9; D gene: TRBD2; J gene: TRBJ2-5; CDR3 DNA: TGTGCCAGCAGCCTCTCTAGCGGAAGTCTTGAGACCCAGTACTTC; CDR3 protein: CASSLSSGSLETQYF
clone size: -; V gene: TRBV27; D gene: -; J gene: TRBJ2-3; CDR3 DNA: TGTGCCAGCGGTGGACAGCCAGATACGCAGTATTTT; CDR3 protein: CASGGQPDTQYF
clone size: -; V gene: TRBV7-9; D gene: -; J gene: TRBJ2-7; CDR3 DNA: TGTGCCAGCAGCTTCCTCGGCAGGCTCAGCTCCTACGAGCAGTACTTC; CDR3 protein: CASSFLGRLSSYEQYF
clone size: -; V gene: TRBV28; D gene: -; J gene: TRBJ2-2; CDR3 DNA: TGTGCCAGCAGTTGTTTGTGGGAAGAGACGGCGGGGAACACCGGGGAGCTGTTTTTT; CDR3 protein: CASSCLWEETAGNTGELFF
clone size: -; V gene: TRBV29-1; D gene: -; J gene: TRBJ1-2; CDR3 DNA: TGCAGCGCCACACCGGCGCCAGGATCGGACTATGGCTACACCTTC; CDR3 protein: CSATPAPGSDYGYTF
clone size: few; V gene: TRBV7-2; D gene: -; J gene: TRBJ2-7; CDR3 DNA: TGTGCCAGCAGCTTAACTGGCCCCTACCCCTACGAGCAGTACTTC; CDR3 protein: CASSLTGPYPYEQYF